Reported below is one T cell receptor beta chain. No cognate antigen has been identified for it. There are no base qualities to consult, and no much larger clone falls within one base. Library preparation was by the immunoSEQ multiplex PCR assay. TCRdb provides this immuneACCESS table in a form limited to in-frame rearrangements. Some clones are lacking; in checked studies, under half of them reflect an unresolved V gene, and why the rest are absent is not known. This sample comprises fewer than 110,000 clones, 96% of them detected only once. The top ten clones comprise approximately 0.2% of the sample. The data originate from a study of technical replicates of blood from a few donors (dated by TCRdb to between 2016 and 2019). Trimming leaves V shorter by 1 base and J shorter by 5 bases, with the junction holding 8 bases beyond the gene matches. Inclusive of the bounding cysteine and phenylalanine, the CDR3 is 16 residues long. Here the CDR3 DNA is all that survives: 48 bases in frame from base 1. From the germline V gene, CDR1 is MGHRA and CDR2 is YSYEKL.

The sequenced material came from T cells isolated from PBMCs. This clonotype was obtained from a human donor in good health. The receptor chain draws on TRBV4-1 and TRBJ1-5; 7 central bases correspond to TRBD1. The encoded CDR3 is CASSQVGRGKDQPQHF. The nucleotide sequence reads TGCGCCAGCAGCCAAGTGGGCAGGGGGAAAGATCAGCCCCAGCATTTT.